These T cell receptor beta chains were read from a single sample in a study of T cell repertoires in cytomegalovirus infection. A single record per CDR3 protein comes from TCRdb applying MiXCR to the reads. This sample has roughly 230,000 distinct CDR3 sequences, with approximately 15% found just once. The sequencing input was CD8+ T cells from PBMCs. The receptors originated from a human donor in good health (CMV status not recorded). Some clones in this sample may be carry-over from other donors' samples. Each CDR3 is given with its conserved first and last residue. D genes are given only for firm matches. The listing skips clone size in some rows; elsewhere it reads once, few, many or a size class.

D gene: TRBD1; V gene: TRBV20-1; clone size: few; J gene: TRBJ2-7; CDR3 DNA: TGCAGTGCTCTCGACAGGGGGTTGGGCGAGCAGTACTTC; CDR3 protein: CSALDRGLGEQYF
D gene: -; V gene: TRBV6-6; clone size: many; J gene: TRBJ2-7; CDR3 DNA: TGTGCCAGCAGTTACCGCAGGTCCAGAAGCTCCTACGAGCAGTACTTC; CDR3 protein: CASSYRRSRSSYEQYF
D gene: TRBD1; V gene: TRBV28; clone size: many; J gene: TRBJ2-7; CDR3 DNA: TGTGCCAGCTGCTGGGACAGGGGGCCATACGAGCAGTACTTC; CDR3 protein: CASCWDRGPYEQYF
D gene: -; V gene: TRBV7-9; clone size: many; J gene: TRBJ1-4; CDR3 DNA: TGTGCCAGCAGCTTAGCGCTAAGGGACGGACTGTTTTTT; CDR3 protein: CASSLALRDGLFF
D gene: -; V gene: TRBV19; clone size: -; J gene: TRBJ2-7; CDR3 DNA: TGTGCCAGTAGTATCCAACACTTCTACGAGCAGTACTTC; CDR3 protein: CASSIQHFYEQYF
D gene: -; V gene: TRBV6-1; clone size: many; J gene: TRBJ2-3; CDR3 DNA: TGTGCCAGCAGTGAACCCGCATATGGCACAGATACGCAGTATTTT; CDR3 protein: CASSEPAYGTDTQYF
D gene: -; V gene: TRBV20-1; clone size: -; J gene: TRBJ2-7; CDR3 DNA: TGCAGTGCTACCTCCATACCGGGACCGAGCCTTTACGAGCAGTACTTC; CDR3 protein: CSATSIPGPSLYEQYF
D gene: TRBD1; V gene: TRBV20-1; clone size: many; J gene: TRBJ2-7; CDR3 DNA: TGCAGTGCCACCGGGACAGGGGGTAATGGATTCTCCTACGAGCAGTACTTC; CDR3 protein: CSATGTGGNGFSYEQYF
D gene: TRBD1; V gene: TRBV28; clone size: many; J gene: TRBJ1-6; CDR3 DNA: TGTGCCAGCAGTTTATTCGGGACAGCCCAACCGGGCAATTCACCCCTCCACTTT; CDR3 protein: CASSLFGTAQPGNSPLHF
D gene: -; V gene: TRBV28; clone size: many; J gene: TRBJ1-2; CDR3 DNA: TGTGCCAGCAGTTCCCTGGGCAACAACTATGGCTACACCTTC; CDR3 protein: CASSSLGNNYGYTF
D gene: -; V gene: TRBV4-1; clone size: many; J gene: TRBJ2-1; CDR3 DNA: TGCGCCAGCAGCCCCTCACAGGGATCCTACAATGAGCAGTTCTTC; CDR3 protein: CASSPSQGSYNEQFF
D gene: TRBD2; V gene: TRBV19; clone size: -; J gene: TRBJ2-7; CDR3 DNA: TGTGCCAGTAAGGAGGGACTAGCGGATTACGAGCAGTACTTC; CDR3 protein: CASKEGLADYEQYF
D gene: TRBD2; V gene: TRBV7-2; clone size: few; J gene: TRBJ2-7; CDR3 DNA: TGTGCCAGCAGCTTCCTAGCGGGGGGGCCTTCGGGCGAGCAGTACTTC; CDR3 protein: CASSFLAGGPSGEQYF
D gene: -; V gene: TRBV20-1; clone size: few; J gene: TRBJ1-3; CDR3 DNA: TGCAGTGCCCAGGAGGGAAACACCATATATTTT; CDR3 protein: CSAQEGNTIYF
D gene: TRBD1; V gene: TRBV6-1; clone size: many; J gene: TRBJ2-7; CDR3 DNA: TGTGCCAGCAGTGTAAGGGACAGGACAATCTACGAGCAGTACTTC; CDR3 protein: CASSVRDRTIYEQYF
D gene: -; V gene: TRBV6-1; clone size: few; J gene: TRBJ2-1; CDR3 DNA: TGTGCCACACCGGGACTTGAATCCTACAATGAGCAGTTCTTC; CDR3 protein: CATPGLESYNEQFF
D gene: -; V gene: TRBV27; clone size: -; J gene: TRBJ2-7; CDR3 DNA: TGTGCCAGCAGCCCGGGGGGCCGACTTTACGAGCAGTACTTC; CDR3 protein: CASSPGGRLYEQYF
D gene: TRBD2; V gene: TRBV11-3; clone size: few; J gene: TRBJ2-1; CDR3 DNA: TGTGCCAGCAGCCCCGGACTAGCGGGGTACAATGAGCAGTTCTTC; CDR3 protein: CASSPGLAGYNEQFF
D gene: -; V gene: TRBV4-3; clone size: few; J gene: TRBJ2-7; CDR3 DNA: TGCGCCAGCAGCCAAGAAGACCTGGGTACCTACGAGCAGTACTTC; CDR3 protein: CASSQEDLGTYEQYF
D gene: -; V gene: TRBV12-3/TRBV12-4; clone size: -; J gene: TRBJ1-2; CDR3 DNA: TGTGCCACAGATAAGGTCGCCGTCGGGGACTATGGCTACACCTTC; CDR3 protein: CATDKVAVGDYGYTF
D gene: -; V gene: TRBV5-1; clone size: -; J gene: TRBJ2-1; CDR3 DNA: TGCGCCAGCAGCTTGGGTCGAGAATACTACAATGAGCAGTTCTTC; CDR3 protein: CASSLGREYYNEQFF
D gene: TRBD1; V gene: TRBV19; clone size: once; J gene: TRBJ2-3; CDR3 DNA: TGTGCCAGTAGTATAGAAGGGGGACAGTACACAGATACGCAGTATTTT; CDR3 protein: CASSIEGGQYTDTQYF
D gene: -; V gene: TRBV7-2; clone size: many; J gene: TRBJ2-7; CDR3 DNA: TGTGCCAGCAGCAAAGAGAGCTCCTACGAGCAGTACTTC; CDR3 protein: CASSKESSYEQYF